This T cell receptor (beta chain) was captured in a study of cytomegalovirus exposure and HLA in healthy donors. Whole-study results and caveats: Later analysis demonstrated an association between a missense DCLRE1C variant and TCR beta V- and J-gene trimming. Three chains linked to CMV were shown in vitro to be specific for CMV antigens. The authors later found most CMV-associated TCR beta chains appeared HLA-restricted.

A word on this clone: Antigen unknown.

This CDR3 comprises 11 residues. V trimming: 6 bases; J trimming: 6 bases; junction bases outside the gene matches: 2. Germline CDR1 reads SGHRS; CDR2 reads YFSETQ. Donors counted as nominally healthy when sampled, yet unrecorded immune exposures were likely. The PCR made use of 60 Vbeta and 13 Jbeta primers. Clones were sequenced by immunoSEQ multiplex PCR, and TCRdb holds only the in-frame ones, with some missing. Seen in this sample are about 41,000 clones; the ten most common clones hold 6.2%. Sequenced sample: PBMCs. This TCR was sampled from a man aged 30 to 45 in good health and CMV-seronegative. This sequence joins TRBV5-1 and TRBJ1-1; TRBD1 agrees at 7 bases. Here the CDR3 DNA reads TGCGCCAGCAACAGGGGACCTGAAGCTTTCTTT. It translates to CASNRGPEAFF.